This T cell receptor beta chain stems from a study of CD8+CD57+ T cells in acquired aplastic anemia (dated by TCRdb to about 2018). As for the study more broadly: On average, sorted CD4+ and CD8+ cells yielded about 3 ug of extracted DNA, with a range of roughly 0.18 to 30 ug. A CD8+CD57+ expansion meant a frequency higher than the mean frequency seen in healthy subjects. Results the study describes overall, beyond this receptor: Around 30 CD8+ CDR3 sequences were shared between patients and controls but appeared highly expressed in patients and within their immunodominant clones. Between patients and healthy controls, no significant difference in CD8+ Simpson's diversity was found (P=0.060).

The CDR1 and CDR2 encoded by the germline V gene are SGHVS and FQNEAQ. The CDR3 starts with the cysteine, ends with the phenylalanine, and has 14 residues. The read is trimmed to its CDR3 DNA, 42 bases read in frame from base 1. Expansion of CD8+CD57+ cells had been shown by flow cytometry in the patients chosen for sequencing. Every patient had severe acquired aplastic anemia, diagnosed using the International Study of Aplastic Anemia and Agranulocytosis and Camitta criteria. No patient had received any therapy when blood was sampled. TCR repertoires of sorted CD4+ and CD8+ blood T cells from severe aplastic anemia patients and healthy subjects were deep-sequenced in the study. Patients were enrolled under clinicaltrials.gov protocols 00001620, 01623167, 00001397, 00071045, 00081523 and 00961064 in the USA. Ficoll-Paque density gradient centrifugation was used to isolate peripheral blood mononuclear cells. Before DNA extraction, CD4+ and CD8+ T cells were sorted with FACS or magnetic beads.

This clonotype was seen a handful of times. Which antigen it targets is not known. One junction end disagrees with the germline gene, perhaps due to a read error. Genomic DNA was used as template for profiling of TCR beta VDJ combinations and CDR3 sequences. An Illumina HiSeq 2000 was used for TCR repertoire sequencing. The source study handled its data this way. Repertoires were assessed using TRBV/TRBJ rearrangement plots, CDR3 size and DJ length profiles, and Simpson's diversity index. The most abundant DNA sequence in the deep sequencing data was taken as the immunodominant clone. CDR3 amino acid sequences were screened for sharing across subjects and were compared with published repertoires and the VDJdb database. TCRdb passed the public sequencing reads through fastp at Q25 and MiXCR, retaining productive beta sequences. CDR3 protein duplicates are merged, each entry listing the most common genes and DNA. The V and J calls follow TCRdb's processing rather than the paper's. This sample is represented by roughly 250,000 distinct CDR3 sequences; 82% of them were singletons. The ten largest clonotypes hold 40% to 50% of the sample.

Sequenced input: sorted CD4+, CD8+, or CD8+CD57+ T cells (not recorded which) from PBMCs. This sequence was found in a human donor with aplastic anemia. The chain couples TRBV7-8 to TRBJ2-3, and TRBD2 aligns with 7 junction nucleotides. The DNA reads as follows: TGTGCCAGCAGCTTGACGGGAGGCCCCGACAATGGCTACTTT. The encoded protein is CASSLTGGPDNGYF.